This T cell receptor beta chain came from a study of beta chain features in type 1 diabetes. On this clone: The antigen remains undetermined.

Reverse transcription of all isolated RNA meant that expressed TCRB transcripts were sequenced. Libraries were prepared by immunoSEQ multiplex PCR; TCRdb keeps only in-frame clonotypes and omits some of them. The table includes 150,000 to 200,000 clones, approximately 8.4% detected once. Notes on the study in general: Any PCR bias toward short templates would affect both groups alike.

V shed 0 bases and J 5 bases; nucleotides not matched to a gene: 5. This CDR3 is built from 15 residues. Germline V lookup: CDR1 SGHRS, CDR2 YFSETQ. The chain has TRBV5-1 and TRBJ2-3; 8 bases match TRBD2. This clonotype was sampled from a woman aged 18-29 years in good health. Input material: central memory CD4+ T cells from blood. The CDR3 region is CASSLDAGGLDTQYF. CDR3 in DNA: TGCGCCAGCAGCTTGGATGCGGGGGGCCTAGATACGCAGTATTTT.